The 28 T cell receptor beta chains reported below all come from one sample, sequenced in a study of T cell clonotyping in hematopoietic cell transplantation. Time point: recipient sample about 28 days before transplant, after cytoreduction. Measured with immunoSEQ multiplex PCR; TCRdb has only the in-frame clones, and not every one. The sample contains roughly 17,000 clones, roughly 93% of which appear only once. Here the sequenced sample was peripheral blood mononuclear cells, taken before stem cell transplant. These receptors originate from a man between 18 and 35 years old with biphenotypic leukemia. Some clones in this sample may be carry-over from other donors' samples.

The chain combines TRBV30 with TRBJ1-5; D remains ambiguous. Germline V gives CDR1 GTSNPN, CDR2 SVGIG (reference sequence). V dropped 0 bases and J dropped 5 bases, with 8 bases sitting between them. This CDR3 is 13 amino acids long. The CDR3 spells CAWSVLSDQPQHF. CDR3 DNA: TGTGCCTGGAGTGTACTTTCTGATCAGCCCCAGCATTTT.

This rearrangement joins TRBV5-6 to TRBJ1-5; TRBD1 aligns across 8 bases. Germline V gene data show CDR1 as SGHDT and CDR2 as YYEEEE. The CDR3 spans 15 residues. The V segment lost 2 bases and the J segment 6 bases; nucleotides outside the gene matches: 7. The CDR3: CASSFRQGAGQPQHF. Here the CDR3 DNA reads TGTGCCAGCAGCTTCCGCCAGGGGGCCGGTCAGCCCCAGCATTTT.

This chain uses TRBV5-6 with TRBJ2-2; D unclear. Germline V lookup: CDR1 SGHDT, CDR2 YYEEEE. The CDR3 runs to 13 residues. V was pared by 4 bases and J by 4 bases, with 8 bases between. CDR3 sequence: CASSPPSTGELFF. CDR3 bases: TGTGCCAGCAGCCCCCCTTCCACCGGGGAGCTGTTTTTT. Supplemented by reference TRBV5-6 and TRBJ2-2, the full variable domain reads DAGVTQSPTHLIKTRGQQVTLRCSPKSGHDTVSWYQQALGQGPQFIFQYYEEEERQRGNFPDRFSGHQFPNYSSELNVNALLLGDSALYLCASSPPSTGELFFGEGSRLTVL.

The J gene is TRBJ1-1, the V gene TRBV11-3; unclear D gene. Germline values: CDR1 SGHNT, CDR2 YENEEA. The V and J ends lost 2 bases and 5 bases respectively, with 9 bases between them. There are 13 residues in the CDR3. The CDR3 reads CASSLFGETEAFF. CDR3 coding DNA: TGTGCCAGCAGCTTATTTGGGGAGACTGAAGCTTTCTTT.

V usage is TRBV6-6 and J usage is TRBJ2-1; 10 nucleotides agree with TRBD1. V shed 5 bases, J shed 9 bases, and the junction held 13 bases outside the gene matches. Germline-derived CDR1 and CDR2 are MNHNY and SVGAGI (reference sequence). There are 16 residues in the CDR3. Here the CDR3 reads CASSPGQGVTLGEQFF. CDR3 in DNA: TGTGCCAGCAGTCCAGGACAGGGGGTTACCCTAGGTGAGCAGTTCTTC.

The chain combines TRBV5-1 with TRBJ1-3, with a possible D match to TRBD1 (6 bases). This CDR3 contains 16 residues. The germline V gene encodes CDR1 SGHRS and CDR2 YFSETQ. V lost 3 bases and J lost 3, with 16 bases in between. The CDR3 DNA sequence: TGCGCCAGCAGCTCCCTCGGAGGGGGTAGTGGAAACACCATATATTTT. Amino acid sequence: CASSSLGGGSGNTIYF.

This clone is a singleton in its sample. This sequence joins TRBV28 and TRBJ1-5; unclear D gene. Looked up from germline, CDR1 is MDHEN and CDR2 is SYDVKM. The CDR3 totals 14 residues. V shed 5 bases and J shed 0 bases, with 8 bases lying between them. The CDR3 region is CASSQAYSNQPQHF. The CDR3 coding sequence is TGTGCCAGCAGTCAGGCTTATAGCAATCAGCCCCAGCATTTT.

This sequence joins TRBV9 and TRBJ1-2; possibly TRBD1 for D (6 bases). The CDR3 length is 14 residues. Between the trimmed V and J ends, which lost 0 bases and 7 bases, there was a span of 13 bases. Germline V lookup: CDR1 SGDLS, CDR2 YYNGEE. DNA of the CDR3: TGTGCCAGCAGCGTAGCAGGGGCCCGGGGTGGCTACACCTTC. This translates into CASSVAGARGGYTF. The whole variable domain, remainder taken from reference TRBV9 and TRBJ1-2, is DSGVTQTPKHLITATGQRVTLRCSPRSGDLSVYWYQQSLDQGLQFLIQYYNGEERAKGNILERFSAQQFPDLHSELNLSSLELGDSALYFCASSVAGARGGYTFGSGTRLTVV.

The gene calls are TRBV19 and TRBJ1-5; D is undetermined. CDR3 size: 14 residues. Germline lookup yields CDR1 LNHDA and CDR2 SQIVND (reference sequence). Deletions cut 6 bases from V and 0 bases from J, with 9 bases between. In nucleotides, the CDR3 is TGTGCCAGTAGCAAGTATTCTAGCAATCAGCCCCAGCATTTT. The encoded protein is CASSKYSSNQPQHF.

CDR3 DNA: TGTGCCAGCAGTTACGGAGGACAGCGCACAGATACGCAGTATTTT. This encodes CASSYGGQRTDTQYF. The rearrangement uses TRBV6-5 and TRBJ2-3; D might be TRBD1 (6 bases). In germline, CDR1 is MNHEY, CDR2 SVGAGI. Trimming removed 2 bases from V and 1 base from J, with 10 bases in between. The CDR3 extends over 15 amino acids.

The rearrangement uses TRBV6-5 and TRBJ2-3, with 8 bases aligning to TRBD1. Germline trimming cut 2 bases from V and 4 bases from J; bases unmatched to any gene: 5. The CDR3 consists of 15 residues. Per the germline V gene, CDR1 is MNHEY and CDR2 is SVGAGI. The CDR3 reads CASSYTDRESDTQYF. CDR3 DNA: TGTGCCAGCAGTTACACGGACAGGGAGTCAGATACGCAGTATTTT.

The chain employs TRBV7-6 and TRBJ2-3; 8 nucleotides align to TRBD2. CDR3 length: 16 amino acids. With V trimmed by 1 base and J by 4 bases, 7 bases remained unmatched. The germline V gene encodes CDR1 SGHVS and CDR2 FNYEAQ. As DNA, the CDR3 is TGTGCCAGCAGCTTAGACACGGGGGGGAGGGCAGATACGCAGTATTTT. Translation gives CASSLDTGGRADTQYF.

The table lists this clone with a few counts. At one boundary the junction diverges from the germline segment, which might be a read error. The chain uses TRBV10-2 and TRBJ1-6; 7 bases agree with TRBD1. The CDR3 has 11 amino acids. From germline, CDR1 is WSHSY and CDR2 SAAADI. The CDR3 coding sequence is TGCGCCAGCAGTGAGTCGGGACAGTTCTACTTT. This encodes CASSESGQFYF.

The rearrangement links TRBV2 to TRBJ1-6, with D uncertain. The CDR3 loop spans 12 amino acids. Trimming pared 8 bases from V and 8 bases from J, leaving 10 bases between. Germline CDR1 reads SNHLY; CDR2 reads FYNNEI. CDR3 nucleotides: TGTGCCAGCCAGGCGGAGTATTCACCCCTCCACTTT. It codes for CASQAEYSPLHF.

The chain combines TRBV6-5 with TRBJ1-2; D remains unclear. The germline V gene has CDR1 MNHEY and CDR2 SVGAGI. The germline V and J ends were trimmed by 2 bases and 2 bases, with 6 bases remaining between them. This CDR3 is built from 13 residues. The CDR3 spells CASSYAMNYGYTF. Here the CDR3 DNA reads TGTGCCAGCAGTTACGCGATGAACTATGGCTACACCTTC.

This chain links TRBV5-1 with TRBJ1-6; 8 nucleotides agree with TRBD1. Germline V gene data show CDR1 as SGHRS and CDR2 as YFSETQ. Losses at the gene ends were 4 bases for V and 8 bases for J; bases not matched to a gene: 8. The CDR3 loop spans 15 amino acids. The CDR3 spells CASSPWTGLDSPLHF. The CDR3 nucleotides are TGCGCCAGCAGCCCTTGGACAGGGCTTGATTCACCCCTCCACTTT. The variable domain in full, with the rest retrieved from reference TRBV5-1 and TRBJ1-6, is KAGVTQTPRYLIKTRGQQVTLSCSPISGHRSVSWYQQTPGQGLQFLFEYFSETQRNKGNFPGRFSGRQFSNSRSEMNVSTLELGDSALYLCASSPWTGLDSPLHFGNGTRLTVT.

The CDR3 DNA reads TGTGCCAGCAGCCTCTACAGGGGCACCGGGGAGCTGTTTTTT. Translating gives CASSLYRGTGELFF. The V gene is TRBV5-6, the J gene TRBJ2-2; 7 nucleotides agree with TRBD1. This CDR3 has 14 residues. Germline lookup yields CDR1 SGHDT and CDR2 YYEEEE. The ends lost 4 bases at V and 4 bases at J; junction bases unmatched: 4.

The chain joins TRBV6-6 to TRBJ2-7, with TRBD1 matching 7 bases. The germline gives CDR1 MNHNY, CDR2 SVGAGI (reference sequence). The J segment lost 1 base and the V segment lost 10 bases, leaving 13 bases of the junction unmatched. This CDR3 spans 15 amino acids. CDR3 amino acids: CATSKGGYPSYEQYF. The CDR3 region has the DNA TGTGCCACCTCAAAAGGGGGCTACCCTTCCTACGAGCAGTACTTC.

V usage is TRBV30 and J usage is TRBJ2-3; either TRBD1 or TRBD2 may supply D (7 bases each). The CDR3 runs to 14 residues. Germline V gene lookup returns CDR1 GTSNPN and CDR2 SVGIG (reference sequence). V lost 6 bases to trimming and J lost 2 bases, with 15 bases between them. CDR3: CACRGGSATDTQYF. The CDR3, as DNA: TGTGCCTGCAGGGGGGGCTCCGCCACAGATACGCAGTATTTT.

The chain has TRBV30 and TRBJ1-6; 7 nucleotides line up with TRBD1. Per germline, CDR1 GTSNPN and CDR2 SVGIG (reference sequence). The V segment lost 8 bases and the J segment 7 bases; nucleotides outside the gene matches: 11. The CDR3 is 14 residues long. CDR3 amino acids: CARRDSGGNSPLHF. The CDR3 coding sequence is TGTGCCCGACGGGACAGTGGGGGAAATTCACCCCTCCACTTT.

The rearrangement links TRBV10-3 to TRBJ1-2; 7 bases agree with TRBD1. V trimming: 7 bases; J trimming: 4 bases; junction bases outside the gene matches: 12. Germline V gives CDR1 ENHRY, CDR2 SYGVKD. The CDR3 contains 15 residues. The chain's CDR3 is CAINANRDSFYGYTF. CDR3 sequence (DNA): TGTGCCATCAACGCAAACCGGGACAGCTTCTATGGCTACACCTTC.

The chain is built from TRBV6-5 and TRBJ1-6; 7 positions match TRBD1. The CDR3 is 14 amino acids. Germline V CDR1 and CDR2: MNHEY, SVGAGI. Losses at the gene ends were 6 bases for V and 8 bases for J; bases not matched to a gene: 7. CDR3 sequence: CASSRDREDSPLHF. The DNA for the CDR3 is TGTGCCAGCAGCCGGGACAGAGAAGATTCACCCCTCCACTTT.

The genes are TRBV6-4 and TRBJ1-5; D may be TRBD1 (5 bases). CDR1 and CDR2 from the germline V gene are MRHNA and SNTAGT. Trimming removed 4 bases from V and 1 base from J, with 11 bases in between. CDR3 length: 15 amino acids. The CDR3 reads CASSAEPGSNQPQHF. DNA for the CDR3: TGTGCCAGCAGTGCAGAGCCAGGGAGCAATCAGCCCCAGCATTTT.

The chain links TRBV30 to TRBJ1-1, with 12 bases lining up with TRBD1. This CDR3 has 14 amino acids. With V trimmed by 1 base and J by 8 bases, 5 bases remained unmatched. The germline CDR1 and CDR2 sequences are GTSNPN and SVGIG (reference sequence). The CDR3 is CAWSDTGTGGEAFF. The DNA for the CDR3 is TGTGCCTGGAGTGATACCGGGACAGGGGGCGAAGCTTTCTTT.

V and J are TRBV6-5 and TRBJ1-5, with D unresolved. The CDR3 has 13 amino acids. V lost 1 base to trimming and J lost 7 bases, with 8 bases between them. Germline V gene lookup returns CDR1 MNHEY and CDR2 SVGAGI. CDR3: CASSYFVGQPQHF. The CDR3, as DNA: TGTGCCAGCAGTTACTTCGTCGGGCAGCCCCAGCATTTT.

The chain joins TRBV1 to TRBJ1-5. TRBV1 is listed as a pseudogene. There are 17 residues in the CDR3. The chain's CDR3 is CTSSQEDPRNPSQPQHF. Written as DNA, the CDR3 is TGCACCAGCAGCCAAGAAGATCCTCGAAACCCAAGTCAGCCCCAGCATTTT.

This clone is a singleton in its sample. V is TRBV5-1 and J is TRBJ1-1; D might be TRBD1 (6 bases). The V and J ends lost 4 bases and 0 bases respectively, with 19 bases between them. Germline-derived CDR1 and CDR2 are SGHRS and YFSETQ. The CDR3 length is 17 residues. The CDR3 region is CASSPLIQGNMNTEAFF. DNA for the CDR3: TGCGCCAGCAGCCCTCTTATACAGGGCAACATGAACACTGAAGCTTTCTTT.

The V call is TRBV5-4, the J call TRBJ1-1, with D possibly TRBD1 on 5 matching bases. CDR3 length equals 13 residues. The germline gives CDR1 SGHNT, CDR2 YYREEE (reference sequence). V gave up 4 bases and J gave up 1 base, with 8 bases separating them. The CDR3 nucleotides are TGTGCCAGCAGCGCAGACAGGAACACTGAAGCTTTCTTT. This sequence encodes CASSADRNTEAFF.